Below, 11 T cell receptor beta chains from the same sample are listed, as sequenced in a study of cytomegalovirus exposure and HLA in healthy donors. The primer mix had 60 Vbeta and 13 Jbeta primers. The repertoire was sequenced with immunoSEQ multiplex PCR; TCRdb's copy has only in-frame clones and lacks some. The sample contains some 130,000 clones, roughly 78% of which appear only once. The sequencing sample was made of PBMCs. All receptors come from a male donor in good health and CMV-seronegative.

This clone was recorded only once. The chain is built from TRBV6-5 and TRBJ2-6; TRBD1 aligns across 7 bases. Trimming at V came to 2 bases and at J to 2 bases, leaving 0 bases not matched to a gene. The CDR3 runs to 15 residues. Germline lookup yields CDR1 MNHEY and CDR2 SVGAGI. The CDR3 loop reads CASSYDRAGANVLTF. The CDR3 DNA is TGTGCCAGCAGTTACGACAGGGCTGGGGCCAACGTCCTGACTTTC.

V gene TRBV6-4 combines with J gene TRBJ1-2, with D hard to call. The V end lost 7 bases, the J end lost 0 bases, and 12 bases lay between the germline ends. The CDR3 runs to 14 residues. CDR1 MRHNA and CDR2 SNTAGT come from the germline V gene. CDR3 in amino acids: CASNKRETNYGYTF. CDR3 nucleotide sequence: TGTGCCAGCAACAAAAGGGAGACTAACTATGGCTACACCTTC.

The rearrangement links TRBV6-5 to TRBJ1-5; D unresolved. The CDR3 extends over 14 amino acids. V gave up 5 bases and J gave up 6 bases, with 14 bases separating them. CDR1 is MNHEY, CDR2 SVGAGI, per germline. The CDR3 DNA reads as TGTGCCAGCAGTCCCGGAATGACTGCTCAGCCCCAGCATTTT. It yields the protein CASSPGMTAQPQHF.

This clone was found once. The genes are TRBV4-2 and TRBJ1-6, with TRBD1 matching 7 bases. Germline V CDR1 and CDR2: LGHNA, YNFKEQ. The trim removed 0 bases at V and 8 bases at J, leaving 13 bases unmatched. This CDR3 is built from 18 residues. CDR3 amino acids: CASSQEFEGASPHSPLHF. The CDR3 nucleotides read TGTGCCAGCAGCCAAGAATTTGAGGGGGCCTCCCCTCATTCACCCCTCCACTTT.

The chain joins TRBV13 to TRBJ2-7, with 14 bases lining up with TRBD2. The ends lost 5 bases at V and 4 bases at J; junction bases unmatched: 10. There are 17 residues in the CDR3. Germline loops: CDR1 PRHDT, CDR2 FYEKMQ (reference sequence). The CDR3: CASSPGGTSGSIYEQYF. In DNA, the CDR3 is TGTGCCAGCAGCCCCGGTGGGACTAGCGGGAGTATTTACGAGCAGTACTTC.

The chain is built from TRBV28 and TRBJ1-5; a possible D gene is TRBD1 (6 bases). This CDR3 spans 16 amino acids. CDR1 and CDR2 (germline): MDHEN, SYDVKM. V lost 5 bases and J lost 3, with 17 bases in between. The CDR3 DNA reads as TGTGCCAGCAGTACCTCCACGACAGGCTACAATCAGCCCCAGCATTTT. Its translation: CASSTSTTGYNQPQHF.

The chain uses TRBV6-5 and TRBJ2-7; 9 bases are a match to TRBD2. With V trimmed by 4 bases and J by 4 bases, 8 bases remained unmatched. The CDR3 totals 15 residues. Germline CDR1 and CDR2: MNHEY and SVGAGI. The CDR3 is CASSLGLAGSYEQYF. CDR3 in DNA: TGTGCCAGCAGTTTGGGGCTAGCGGGATCATACGAGCAGTACTTC.

With respect to this clone: The same CDR3 also results from other DNA sequences found in this sample. This rearrangement joins TRBV19 to TRBJ1-1; a possible D gene is TRBD1 (6 bases). V dropped 5 bases and J dropped 3 bases, with 10 bases sitting between them. The germline V gene encodes CDR1 LNHDA and CDR2 SQIVND (reference sequence). The CDR3 is 13 residues long. CDR3: CASSSQGHTEAFF. CDR3 sequence (DNA): TGTGCCAGTAGTTCCCAGGGGCACACTGAAGCTTTCTTT.

Notes on this clone: The identical CDR3 is also encoded by other nucleotide sequences in the sample. The V call is TRBV6-1, the J call TRBJ1-6; TRBD1 matches at 7 bases. V was clipped by 3 bases and J by 8 bases; unmatched bases: 4. CDR3 length: 14 amino acids. CDR1 and CDR2 from the germline V gene are MNHNS and SASEGT. The CDR3 sequence: CASSDRDRYSPLHF. CDR3 bases: TGTGCCAGCAGTGACCGGGACAGATATTCACCCCTCCACTTT.

This chain connects TRBV13 to TRBJ2-1, with 9 bases aligning to TRBD2. V lost 2 bases, J lost 8 bases, and 4 bases stayed unmatched. Per the germline V gene, CDR1 is PRHDT and CDR2 is FYEKMQ (reference sequence). The CDR3 contains 14 residues. Written as DNA, the CDR3 is TGTGCCAGCAGCTTATTAGCGGGAGTCTATGAGCAGTTCTTC. Translated: CASSLLAGVYEQFF.

This chain uses TRBV19 with TRBJ1-5, with D tentatively TRBD1 (6 bases). The germline gives CDR1 LNHDA, CDR2 SQIVND (reference sequence). Trimming pared 3 bases from V and 6 bases from J, leaving 18 bases between. The CDR3 consists of 16 residues. The CDR3 DNA follows: TGTGCCAGTAGTATCCAGGGGTCAGGGGTGGTTCAGCCCCAGCATTTT. It codes for CASSIQGSGVVQPQHF.